Listed below are T cell receptor beta chains from one sample, sequenced in a study of blood T cell repertoires in COVID-19. The assay was immunoSEQ multiplex PCR, and TCRdb's table has in-frame clones only and misses some. The table shows 130,000 or so clones, with around 86% occurring only once. The material sequenced was peripheral blood. The receptor set was obtained from a middle-aged man with acute or convalescent COVID-19. Both conserved end residues are part of each CDR3. A D gene is named only where the DNA matches it firmly. Clone size is given for some rows only: seen once, a few or many times, or a class if the clone is expanded.

clone_size: .
j_call: TRBJ2-7
v_call: TRBV7-2
d_call: TRBD1
cdr3_aa: CASSRDRFREQYF
cdr3_nt: TGTGCCAGCAGCCGGGACAGGTTCCGCGAGCAGTACTTC

clone_size: once
j_call: TRBJ1-1
v_call: TRBV18
d_call: .
cdr3_aa: CASSRKGADTEAFF
cdr3_nt: TGTGCCAGCTCACGCAAGGGAGCGGACACTGAAGCTTTCTTT

clone_size: .
j_call: TRBJ1-2
v_call: TRBV30
d_call: .
cdr3_aa: CAWRDSPYGYTF
cdr3_nt: TGTGCCTGGAGAGACAGTCCCTATGGCTACACCTTC

clone_size: .
j_call: TRBJ1-4
v_call: TRBV7-9
d_call: .
cdr3_aa: CASTSSGEGVRNEKLFF
cdr3_nt: TGTGCCAGCACCTCGTCGGGGGAAGGAGTGCGGAATGAAAAACTGTTTTTT

clone_size: .
j_call: TRBJ2-1
v_call: TRBV9
d_call: .
cdr3_aa: CASSVTSSSYNEQFF
cdr3_nt: TGTGCCAGCAGCGTGACTAGTTCCTCCTACAATGAGCAGTTCTTC

clone_size: .
j_call: TRBJ1-3
v_call: TRBV19
d_call: .
cdr3_aa: CASSEIQGYAGNTIYF
cdr3_nt: TGTGCCAGTAGCGAAATCCAGGGTTATGCGGGAAACACCATATATTTT

clone_size: once
j_call: TRBJ1-5
v_call: TRBV4-1
d_call: TRBD1
cdr3_aa: CASSQEDRDQPQHF
cdr3_nt: TGCGCCAGCAGCCAAGAGGACAGGGATCAGCCCCAGCATTTT

clone_size: once
j_call: TRBJ1-1
v_call: TRBV27
d_call: .
cdr3_aa: CASSAKQGNTEAFF
cdr3_nt: TGTGCCAGCAGTGCGAAACAGGGGAACACTGAAGCTTTCTTT

clone_size: once
j_call: TRBJ1-1
v_call: TRBV7-9
d_call: .
cdr3_aa: CASSLNRVASTEAFF
cdr3_nt: TGTGCCAGCAGCTTAAACAGGGTTGCTTCCACTGAAGCTTTCTTT

clone_size: .
j_call: TRBJ2-7
v_call: TRBV27
d_call: TRBD2
cdr3_aa: CASSPGTSGYEQYF
cdr3_nt: TGTGCCAGCAGTCCGGGGACTAGCGGCTACGAGCAGTACTTC

clone_size: .
j_call: TRBJ2-5
v_call: TRBV2
d_call: .
cdr3_aa: CASSLRWRETQYF
cdr3_nt: TGTGCCAGCAGTCTACGCTGGCGGGAGACCCAGTACTTC

clone_size: .
j_call: TRBJ2-3
v_call: TRBV30
d_call: TRBD2
cdr3_aa: CAWSGAGRGTQYF
cdr3_nt: TGTGCCTGGAGTGGAGCGGGACGAGGGACGCAGTATTTT

clone_size: .
j_call: TRBJ2-2
v_call: TRBV25-1
d_call: .
cdr3_aa: CASRAGTTSSLTGELFF
cdr3_nt: TGTGCCAGCAGGGCGGGGACGACGAGCTCCCTCACCGGGGAGCTGTTTTTT

clone_size: .
j_call: TRBJ1-1
v_call: TRBV13
d_call: .
cdr3_aa: CASSPRGGPEDAEAFF
cdr3_nt: TGTGCCAGCAGCCCAAGGGGGGGGCCGGAGGACGCTGAAGCTTTCTTT

clone_size: .
j_call: TRBJ2-3
v_call: TRBV5-1
d_call: TRBD2
cdr3_aa: CASSLGLAGGLGTDTQYF
cdr3_nt: TGCGCCAGCAGCTTGGGACTAGCGGGGGGGCTCGGCACAGATACGCAGTATTTT

clone_size: .
j_call: TRBJ2-5
v_call: TRBV18
d_call: TRBD1
cdr3_aa: CASSLNQGVETQYF
cdr3_nt: TGTGCCAGCTCGCTGAACCAGGGGGTCGAGACCCAGTACTTC

clone_size: .
j_call: TRBJ1-4
v_call: TRBV5-4
d_call: TRBD1
cdr3_aa: CASSTDRGGKLFF
cdr3_nt: TGTGCCAGCAGCACCGACAGGGGAGGAAAACTGTTTTTT

clone_size: .
j_call: TRBJ1-1
v_call: TRBV30
d_call: .
cdr3_aa: CAWGREVNTEAFF
cdr3_nt: TGTGCCTGGGGCAGGGAGGTGAACACTGAAGCTTTCTTT

clone_size: .
j_call: TRBJ2-1
v_call: TRBV6-6
d_call: TRBD2
cdr3_aa: CASSSLWSGGEDEQFF
cdr3_nt: TGTGCCAGCAGTTCCTTGTGGAGCGGGGGGGAGGATGAGCAGTTCTTC

clone_size: .
j_call: TRBJ2-1
v_call: TRBV7-8
d_call: .
cdr3_aa: CASSLVFRHNEQFF
cdr3_nt: TGTGCCAGCAGCTTAGTTTTTCGTCACAATGAGCAGTTCTTC

clone_size: .
j_call: TRBJ2-5
v_call: TRBV6-5
d_call: TRBD1
cdr3_aa: CASSRTGGMETQYF
cdr3_nt: TGTGCCAGCAGTAGGACAGGGGGCATGGAGACCCAGTACTTC

clone_size: .
j_call: TRBJ1-2
v_call: TRBV19
d_call: .
cdr3_aa: CASSSRTGGYTF
cdr3_nt: TGTGCCAGTAGTAGTCGGACGGGGGGCTACACCTTC

clone_size: .
j_call: TRBJ1-1
v_call: TRBV7-8
d_call: .
cdr3_aa: CASSLGGDTEAFF
cdr3_nt: TGTGCCAGCAGCTTAGGGGGGGACACTGAAGCTTTCTTT

clone_size: .
j_call: TRBJ1-1
v_call: TRBV3-1/TRBV3-2
d_call: TRBD1
cdr3_aa: CASSHGQENTEAFF
cdr3_nt: TGTGCCAGCAGCCACGGACAGGAGAACACTGAAGCTTTCTTT

clone_size: .
j_call: TRBJ2-5
v_call: TRBV7-9
d_call: TRBD2
cdr3_aa: CASSYPGLAGGETQYF
cdr3_nt: TGTGCCAGCAGCTACCCAGGGCTAGCGGGGGGAGAGACCCAGTACTTC

clone_size: once
j_call: TRBJ1-4
v_call: TRBV27
d_call: TRBD1
cdr3_aa: CASRGQGDNEKLFF
cdr3_nt: TGTGCCAGCAGGGGACAGGGCGATAATGAAAAACTGTTTTTT

clone_size: once
j_call: TRBJ1-1
v_call: TRBV7-9
d_call: TRBD1
cdr3_aa: CASSPTDRGTEAFF
cdr3_nt: TGTGCCAGCAGCCCAACGGACAGGGGCACTGAAGCTTTCTTT

clone_size: .
j_call: TRBJ1-1
v_call: TRBV6-5
d_call: TRBD1
cdr3_aa: CASRKQGAGNTEAFF
cdr3_nt: TGTGCCAGCAGAAAACAGGGGGCAGGGAACACTGAAGCTTTCTTT

clone_size: .
j_call: TRBJ1-1
v_call: TRBV3-1/TRBV3-2
d_call: .
cdr3_aa: CASVTQGNTEAFF
cdr3_nt: TGTGCCAGCGTTACACAGGGGAACACTGAAGCTTTCTTT

clone_size: .
j_call: TRBJ1-1
v_call: TRBV19
d_call: TRBD1
cdr3_aa: CASSIPRGTAFF
cdr3_nt: TGTGCCAGTAGTATCCCCAGGGGGACGGCTTTCTTT